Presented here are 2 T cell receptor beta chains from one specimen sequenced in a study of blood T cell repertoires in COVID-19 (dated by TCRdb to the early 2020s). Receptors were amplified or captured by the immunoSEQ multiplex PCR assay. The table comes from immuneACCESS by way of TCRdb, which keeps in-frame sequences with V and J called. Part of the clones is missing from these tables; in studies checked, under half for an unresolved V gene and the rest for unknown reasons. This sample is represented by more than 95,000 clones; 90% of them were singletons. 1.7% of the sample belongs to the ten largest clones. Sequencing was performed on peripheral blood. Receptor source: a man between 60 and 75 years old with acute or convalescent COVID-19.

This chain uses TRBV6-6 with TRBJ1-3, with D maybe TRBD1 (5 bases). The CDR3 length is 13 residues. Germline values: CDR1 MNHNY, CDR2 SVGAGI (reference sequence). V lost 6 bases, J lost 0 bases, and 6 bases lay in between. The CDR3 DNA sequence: TGTGCCAGCAGGGACAACTCTGGAAACACCATATATTTT. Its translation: CASRDNSGNTIYF.

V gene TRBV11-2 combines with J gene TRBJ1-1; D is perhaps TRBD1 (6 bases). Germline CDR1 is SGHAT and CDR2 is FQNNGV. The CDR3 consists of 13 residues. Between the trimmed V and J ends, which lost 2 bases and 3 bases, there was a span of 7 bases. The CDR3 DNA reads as TGTGCCAGCAGCTTATACAGGGACACTGAAGCTTTCTTT. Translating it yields CASSLYRDTEAFF.